This TCR beta chain was captured in a study of CD8 T cells in ankylosing spondylitis. MiXCR, run by TCRdb on the 5' RACE reads, gives a single entry per CDR3 protein. The sample shows hundreds of thousands of distinct CDR3 sequences, 15% to 20% of them seen only once. Looked up from germline, CDR1 is SGHTA and CDR2 is FQGNSA. This CDR3 comprises 21 residues. J lost 0 bases, V lost 0 bases, and 16 bases had no gene match. This chain uses TRBV7-2 with TRBJ2-4, with 8 nucleotides matching TRBD1. The receptor's source is a male donor with ankylosing spondylitis or in good health (not recorded which). Sequenced sample: blood, either unsorted or a sorted T cell fraction (not recorded which). CDR3 loop: CASSLAPWRSDRAKAKNIQYF. The DNA of the CDR3 is TGTGCCAGCAGCTTAGCGCCATGGCGATCGGACAGGGCTAAAGCCAAAAACATTCAGTACTTC.